One sample yielded the 21 T cell receptor beta chains listed below, sequenced in a study of a mutant IDH1 vaccine in newly diagnosed glioma. No antigens are known for them. The assay was immunoSEQ multiplex PCR, and TCRdb's table has in-frame clones only and misses some. The sample has 50,000 to 70,000 clones; 80% to 85% are singletons. The sample's time point: week 23, last vaccination. Each vaccine dose was 300 ug of mutant IDH1 20-mer peptide, with topical imiquimod. The sample here was PBMCs, taken from a glioma patient whose treatment included an IDH1 peptide vaccine. These receptors all come from a woman between 40 and 50 years old with glioma. Some clones in this sample may be carry-over from other donors' samples.

The V and J genes are TRBV2 and TRBJ1-1, with D unclear. The V end was cut by 5 bases, the J end by 2 bases, with 9 bases between. The CDR3 extends over 13 amino acids. Germline V gene sequence: CDR1 SNHLY, CDR2 FYNNEI. CDR3 DNA: TGTGCCAGCAGTTCTCGACAAAACACTGAAGCTTTCTTT. Amino acid sequence: CASSSRQNTEAFF.

V is TRBV7-9 and J is TRBJ1-1; possibly TRBD1 for D (5 bases). The CDR3 totals 14 residues. The V and J ends lost 5 bases and 0 bases respectively, with 10 bases between them. Germline V gives CDR1 SEHNR, CDR2 FQNEAQ (reference sequence). CDR3 coding DNA: TGTGCCAGCAGCCAAGGACATATGAACACTGAAGCTTTCTTT. This sequence encodes CASSQGHMNTEAFF. Filled out from reference TRBV7-9 and TRBJ1-1, the complete variable domain reads DTGVSQNPRHKITKRGQNVTFRCDPISEHNRLYWYRQTLGQGPEFLTYFQNEAQLEKSRLLSDRFSAERPKGSFSTLEIQRTEQGDSAMYLCASSQGHMNTEAFFGQGTRLTVV.

This chain uses TRBV7-9 with TRBJ1-1; TRBD1 might be the D (6 bases). The CDR3 length is 16 residues. The germline CDR1 and CDR2 sequences are SEHNR and FQNEAQ (reference sequence). The V and J ends lost 3 bases and 1 base respectively, with 15 bases between them. The CDR3 spells CASSFAKGGTNTEAFF. CDR3 nucleotide sequence: TGTGCCAGCAGCTTCGCTAAGGGGGGCACGAACACTGAAGCTTTCTTT.

The chain combines TRBV29-1 with TRBJ2-7; D call uncertain. V gave up 5 bases and J gave up 1 base, with 12 bases separating them. Germline CDR1 reads SQVTM; CDR2 reads ANQGSEA. The CDR3 extends over 13 amino acids. The CDR3 nucleotides are TGCAGCGTTAAAAAACGAGAGTCCTACGAGCAGTACTTC. This codes for CSVKKRESYEQYF.

This rearrangement joins TRBV19 to TRBJ1-5; 9 nucleotides agree with TRBD1. Germline V gene data show CDR1 as LNHDA and CDR2 as SQIVND (reference sequence). The CDR3 contains 15 residues. V was pared by 9 bases and J by 2 bases, with 8 bases of the junction left unmatched. As DNA, the CDR3 is TGTGCCAGCCTACCACGGGACAGGGGCAATCAGCCCCAGCATTTT. As protein: CASLPRDRGNQPQHF.

This clone was observed once. The V call is TRBV5-4, the J call TRBJ1-6, with D unresolved. The germline V gene has CDR1 SGHNT and CDR2 YYREEE (reference sequence). This CDR3 comprises 13 residues. The V end lost 5 bases, the J end lost 6 bases, and 9 bases lay between the germline ends. The CDR3 sequence is CASRQQFNSPLHF. CDR3 nucleotide sequence: TGTGCCAGCAGGCAGCAATTTAATTCACCCCTCCACTTT.

The chain has TRBV4-3 and TRBJ1-6, with 7 bases aligning to TRBD1. This CDR3 has 16 residues. Unmatched junction bases numbered 7, after V lost 1 base and J lost 7 bases. Germline V gives CDR1 LGHNA, CDR2 YSLEER. CDR3 DNA sequence: TGCGCCAGCAGCCAAGGAGGGACAGCTTTCAATTCACCCCTCCACTTT. This encodes CASSQGGTAFNSPLHF.

This chain connects TRBV5-8 to TRBJ1-5, with D unclear. Between the trimmed V and J ends, which lost 4 bases and 9 bases, there was a span of 17 bases. This CDR3 contains 14 residues. Germline V CDR1 and CDR2: SGHTS, YDEGEE. In DNA form, the CDR3 reads TGTGCCAGCAGCCTCTATAGATCGTGGGGGCCCCAGCATTTT. Its translation is CASSLYRSWGPQHF. The full variable domain, completed using reference TRBV5-8 and TRBJ1-5, is EAGVTQSPTHLIKTRGQQATLRCSPISGHTSVYWYQQALGLGLQFLLWYDEGEERNRGNFPPRFSGRQFPNYSSELNVNALELEDSALYLCASSLYRSWGPQHFGDGTRLSIL.

This chain links TRBV2 with TRBJ2-7; the D is unclear. Per germline, CDR1 SNHLY and CDR2 FYNNEI. Trimming cost V 6 bases and J 2 bases, with 14 bases left between them. This CDR3 has 14 residues. CDR3 protein: CASSPTTVAYEQYF. In DNA form, the CDR3 reads TGTGCCAGCAGCCCGACAACAGTGGCCTACGAGCAGTACTTC. Looking up the rest from reference TRBV2 and TRBJ2-7 gives the full variable domain: EPEVTQTPSHQVTQMGQEVILRCVPISNHLYFYWYRQILGQKVEFLVSFYNNEISEKSEIFDDQFSVERPDGSNFTLKIRSTKLEDSAMYFCASSPTTVAYEQYFGPGTRLTVT.

V is TRBV20-1 and J is TRBJ2-1; D unresolved. Per the germline V gene, CDR1 is DFQATT and CDR2 is SNEGSKA (reference sequence). V lost 5 bases and J lost 4, with 3 bases in between. The CDR3 loop spans 10 amino acids. CDR3 DNA: TGCAGTGCTGGTTACAATGAGCAGTTCTTC. Amino acid sequence: CSAGYNEQFF.

The gene calls are TRBV19 and TRBJ1-6; D is unresolved. There are 15 residues in the CDR3. With 3 bases removed from V and 5 bases from J, the gap between germline ends came to 11 bases. The germline gives CDR1 LNHDA, CDR2 SQIVND (reference sequence). The CDR3 region is CASSIRGMNNSPLHF. The DNA of the CDR3 is TGTGCCAGTAGTATTCGGGGAATGAATAATTCACCCCTCCACTTT.

The chain joins TRBV6-5 to TRBJ1-5; D is ambiguous. The germline V and J ends were trimmed by 0 bases and 6 bases, with 9 bases remaining between them. CDR3 length equals 14 residues. Germline CDR1 and CDR2: MNHEY and SVGAGI. In DNA form, the CDR3 reads TGTGCCAGCAGTTACTCGAACGTAGGTCAGCCCCAGCATTTT. This translates into CASSYSNVGQPQHF.

The chain is built from TRBV14 and TRBJ1-3, with D maybe TRBD1 (6 bases). V lost 3 bases and J lost 4, with 13 bases in between. The CDR3 consists of 15 residues. Germline-derived CDR1 and CDR2 are SGHDN and FVKESK. CDR3 in DNA: TGTGCCAGCAGCCAGCGACAGGCGGGGGGAAACACCATATATTTT. It specifies CASSQRQAGGNTIYF.

This clone was counted a few times. The chain employs TRBV6-5 and TRBJ2-5; 7 nucleotides match TRBD1. The trim removed 6 bases at V and 4 bases at J, leaving 11 bases unmatched. The CDR3 consists of 15 residues. The V gene's germline CDR1 is MNHEY and CDR2 SVGAGI. CDR3 loop: CASSPSGTAPETQYF. DNA for the CDR3: TGTGCCAGCAGCCCATCCGGGACAGCCCCAGAGACCCAGTACTTC.

V usage is TRBV30 and J usage is TRBJ1-5; tentatively, D is TRBD1 (5 bases). From germline, CDR1 is GTSNPN and CDR2 SVGIG (reference sequence). CDR3 length equals 13 residues. The V and J ends lost 2 bases and 7 bases respectively, with 12 bases between them. The CDR3 region is CAWSRTGGQPQHF. The CDR3 coding sequence is TGTGCCTGGAGTAGAACAGGCGGACAGCCCCAGCATTTT.

This chain joins TRBV30 and TRBJ1-6; perhaps TRBD1 as D (5 bases). Per the germline V gene, CDR1 is GTSNPN and CDR2 is SVGIG (reference sequence). The CDR3 runs 13 residues. Trimming removed 1 base from V and 13 bases from J, with 14 bases in between. This CDR3 is CAWSAIRGAPLHF. DNA of the CDR3: TGTGCCTGGAGTGCTATAAGAGGGGCGCCCCTCCACTTT.

The CDR3 region has the DNA TGTGCCAGCAGCTCCCCGCGGGGGGGCTACACCTTC. Its protein product is CASSSPRGGYTF. The chain recombines TRBV11-2 with TRBJ1-2, with D perhaps matching TRBD1 (5 bases). V dropped 4 bases and J dropped 8 bases, with 11 bases sitting between them. CDR3 length: 12 amino acids. CDR1 and CDR2 (germline): SGHAT, FQNNGV.

This CDR3 is CASSHRDWWEQFF. CDR3 nucleotides: TGTGCCAGCAGTCATCGTGATTGGTGGGAGCAGTTCTTC. The rearrangement joins TRBV7-9 to TRBJ2-1; no clear D. Per the germline V gene, CDR1 is SEHNR and CDR2 is FQNEAQ (reference sequence). CDR3 length: 13 residues. Trimming pared 6 bases from V and 10 bases from J, leaving 16 bases between. Looking up the rest from reference TRBV7-9 and TRBJ2-1 gives the full variable domain: DTGVSQNPRHKITKRGQNVTFRCDPISEHNRLYWYRQTLGQGPEFLTYFQNEAQLEKSRLLSDRFSAERPKGSFSTLEIQRTEQGDSAMYLCASSHRDWWEQFFGPGTRLTVL.

The J gene is TRBJ1-5, the V gene TRBV27; D possibly corresponds to TRBD1 (5 bases). V dropped 4 bases and J dropped 6 bases, with 7 bases sitting between them. The germline CDR1 and CDR2 sequences are MNHEY and SMNVEV (reference sequence). The CDR3 is 12 amino acids. DNA of the CDR3: TGTGCCAGCAGTTCAAGGGGTCAGCCCCAGCATTTT. Its protein is CASSSRGQPQHF.

The chain uses TRBV2 and TRBJ1-1, with D unresolved. With 3 bases removed from V and 4 bases from J, the gap between germline ends came to 9 bases. The germline V gene has CDR1 SNHLY and CDR2 FYNNEI. The CDR3 spans 13 residues. The CDR3 bases are TGTGCCAGCAGTGAGGCAGGTCGCACTGAAGCTTTCTTT. Translated, it gives CASSEAGRTEAFF.

The chain uses TRBV9 and TRBJ2-2; 8 bases are shared with TRBD1. This CDR3 contains 17 residues. V lost 1 base to trimming and J lost 7 bases; unmatched junction nucleotides: 12. Germline loops: CDR1 SGDLS, CDR2 YYNGEE. CDR3: CASSVFGTGPKSGELFF. The CDR3, as DNA: TGTGCCAGCAGCGTATTTGGGACAGGCCCCAAAAGCGGGGAGCTGTTTTTT.